Each of the 9 T cell receptor beta chains below was sequenced from the same sample in a study of T-cell memory formation after mild COVID-19. TCRdb processed the 5' RACE reads anew with MiXCR; each CDR3 protein has one entry. This sample has about 390,000 distinct CDR3 sequences, with around a sixth found just once. The sequenced sample consisted of PBMCs or a T cell subset sorted from them (not recorded which). The receptors were gathered from a man younger than 30 who had mild COVID-19 (a few samples of this study predate the infection). Cell type and time point are not known.

This sequence joins TRBV5-5 and TRBJ2-5; possible D gene TRBD1, 5 bases. This CDR3 is 13 amino acids long. Germline values: CDR1 SGHKS, CDR2 YYEKEE (reference sequence). V was pared by 1 base and J by 5 bases, with 9 bases between. Here the CDR3 reads CASSLQGAETQYF. As DNA, the CDR3 is TGTGCCAGCAGCTTGCAGGGCGCGGAGACCCAGTACTTC.

This clonotype turned up a few times. The J gene is TRBJ1-5, the V gene TRBV7-2; D is ambiguous. V was shortened by 5 bases and J by 9 bases, with 14 bases between the two germline ends. The CDR3 is 13 amino acids. Germline V gives CDR1 SGHTA, CDR2 FQGNSA. The CDR3 region is CASSLSDRRPQHF. The CDR3 DNA reads TGTGCCAGCAGCCTTTCGGACCGAAGGCCCCAGCATTTT.

The chain couples TRBV4-2 to TRBJ1-2; D uncertain. CDR1 LGHNA and CDR2 YNFKEQ come from the germline V gene. V lost 0 bases and J lost 8, with 13 bases in between. The CDR3 runs 14 residues. CDR3 residues: CASSQDLAAGGYTF. The CDR3 DNA reads as TGTGCCAGCAGCCAAGATCTGGCGGCCGGGGGCTACACCTTC.

This clonotype came up a few times. The rearrangement links TRBV7-2 to TRBJ1-1; unclear D gene. The ends were cut back, 5 bases at V and 3 bases at J, with 10 bases in the middle. The CDR3 consists of 13 residues. CDR1 and CDR2 from the germline V gene are SGHTA and FQGNSA. This CDR3 reads CASSISVDTEAFF. The CDR3 DNA sequence: TGTGCCAGCAGCATTAGTGTTGACACTGAAGCTTTCTTT.

This clonotype was counted only a few times. The chain combines TRBV11-2 with TRBJ2-7; tentative D call: TRBD2 (6 bases). The CDR3 spans 17 residues. V was clipped by 2 bases and J by 3 bases, with 20 bases between them. The germline CDR1 and CDR2 sequences are SGHAT and FQNNGV. CDR3 in amino acids: CASSLLIRAGSDYEQYV. Written as DNA, the CDR3 is TGTGCCAGCAGCTTATTGATACGGGCGGGAAGTGACTACGAGCAGTACGTC.

The gene calls are TRBV18 and TRBJ2-5, with 8 bases aligning to TRBD1. The CDR3 has 14 amino acids. Germline V gene lookup returns CDR1 KGHSH and CDR2 LQKENI. Trimming at V came to 2 bases and at J to 5 bases, leaving 4 bases not matched to a gene. The CDR3 DNA sequence: TGTGCCAGCTCACCATCCAGGGGGCCCGAGACCCAGTACTTC. This codes for CASSPSRGPETQYF.

In regard to this clonotype: A read error may account for a junction end that differs from germline. The chain links TRBV7-3 to TRBJ2-2; 7 positions agree with TRBD1. Germline V gene sequence: CDR1 SGHTA, CDR2 FQGTGA. The CDR3 is made up of 14 amino acids. CDR3 DNA: TGTGCCAGCGGCTTAGGGGGCGAGGACGGGGAGCTGTTTTTT. Translated, it gives CASGLGGEDGELFF.

The rearrangement uses TRBV23-1 and TRBJ2-1; D call uncertain. TRBV23-1 is recorded as an ORF, its role being uncertain. This CDR3 region has 12 residues. Trimming stripped 3 bases from V and 4 bases from J, with 4 bases between. The DNA for the CDR3 is TGCGCCAGCAGTCATACATACAATGAGCAGTTCTTC. It is translated as CASSHTYNEQFF.

Only a few counts were recorded for this clonotype. The V and J genes are TRBV7-9 and TRBJ1-4; D perhaps matches TRBD1 (6 bases). This CDR3 has 14 amino acids. The V end lost 2 bases, the J end lost 5 bases, and 9 bases lay between the germline ends. Germline loops: CDR1 SEHNR, CDR2 FQNEAQ (reference sequence). This chain's CDR3 is CASSLRQANEKLFF. CDR3 nucleotides: TGTGCCAGCAGCTTAAGACAGGCAAATGAAAAACTGTTTTTT.